Listed below are T cell receptor beta chains from one sample, sequenced in a study of spatial heterogeneity in lung cancer. TCRdb passed the 5' RACE reads through MiXCR, listing each CDR3 protein once. The sample carries 2,500 to 3,500 distinct CDR3 sequences, around 7% recorded once. The source was normal lung tissue next to the tumor, collected at surgery. The receptors were gathered from a male donor with early-stage non-small cell lung cancer. Each CDR3 is given with its conserved first and last residue. D genes are given only for firm matches. Clone sizes are given selectively: once, few, many, or a class where the clone is expanded.

J gene | V gene | CDR3 length | clone size | D gene | CDR3 protein | CDR3 DNA
TRBJ2-4 | TRBV20-1 | 15 | many | . | CSATGTPIAKNIQYF | TGCAGTGCTACCGGGACACCTATAGCCAAAAACATTCAGTACTTC
TRBJ1-2 | TRBV9 | 15 | medium-sized | . | CASSLLGGAPYGYTF | TGTGCCAGCAGCCTATTAGGGGGAGCCCCCTATGGCTACACCTTC
TRBJ2-7 | TRBV10-3 | 12 | medium-sized | TRBD1 | CAISATGVEQYF | TGTGCCATCAGCGCGACAGGGGTCGAGCAGTACTTC
TRBJ2-5 | TRBV11-2 | 13 | medium-sized | TRBD1 | CASSNDRVETQYF | TGTGCCAGCAGCAATGACAGGGTGGAGACCCAGTACTTC
TRBJ2-2 | TRBV7-7 | 14 | medium-sized | . | CASSSGTSFGELFF | TGTGCTAGCAGCTCCGGGACTTCATTCGGGGAGCTGTTTTTT
TRBJ2-3 | TRBV5-1 | 15 | medium-sized | TRBD1 | CASSPEGGPGDTQYF | TGCGCCAGCAGCCCCGAAGGGGGCCCCGGAGATACGCAGTATTTT
TRBJ2-1 | TRBV4-3 | 13 | . | TRBD1 | CASSPSTGDEQFF | TGCGCCAGCAGCCCCTCAACAGGGGATGAGCAGTTCTTC
TRBJ1-1 | TRBV29-1 | 13 | medium-sized | . | CSVEPLYRPEAFF | TGCAGCGTTGAACCCCTCTACCGACCTGAAGCTTTCTTT
TRBJ2-7 | TRBV29-1 | 13 | medium-sized | TRBD1 | CSVERTGDDEQYF | TGCAGCGTTGAGAGGACAGGGGATGACGAGCAGTACTTC
TRBJ1-1 | TRBV4-2 | 15 | medium-sized | . | CASSQPAGAEYEAFF | TGTGCCAGCAGCCAACCCGCGGGGGCTGAATATGAAGCTTTCTTT
TRBJ1-1 | TRBV28 | 13 | few | . | CASSQGSGTEAFF | TGTGCCAGCTCCCAGGGGAGCGGCACTGAAGCTTTCTTT
TRBJ1-2 | TRBV4-3 | 14 | . | . | CASSQVIAGRGYTF | TGCGCCAGCAGCCAAGTCATCGCAGGGCGAGGCTACACCTTC
TRBJ2-5 | TRBV29-1 | 14 | many | TRBD2 | CSVVPSGGRGTQYF | TGCAGCGTTGTTCCCAGCGGGGGACGGGGGACCCAGTACTTC
TRBJ2-7 | TRBV7-9 | 11 | . | . | CASSPGFEQYF | TGTGCCAGCAGCCCAGGCTTCGAGCAGTACTTC
TRBJ2-3 | TRBV7-8 | 14 | large | . | CASSLVLGPDTQYF | TGTGCCAGCAGCTTAGTACTCGGGCCAGATACGCAGTATTTT
TRBJ2-4 | TRBV29-1 | 12 | once | . | CSVDRAENIQYF | TGCAGCGTTGATCGGGCGGAAAACATTCAGTACTTC
TRBJ1-1 | TRBV30 | 13 | medium-sized | TRBD1 | CAWRDRANFGAFF | TGTGCCTGGAGGGACAGGGCTAATTTTGGAGCTTTCTTT
TRBJ2-3 | TRBV14 | 12 | medium-sized | . | CASSSFRDTQYF | TGTGCCAGCAGCTCATTCCGAGATACGCAGTATTTT
TRBJ2-7 | TRBV28 | 15 | medium-sized | . | CASSFWVRGQDEQYF | TGTGCCAGCAGTTTTTGGGTTCGGGGGCAGGACGAGCAGTACTTC
TRBJ2-5 | TRBV6-2/TRBV6-3 | 16 | medium-sized | TRBD1 | CASSSPPGQGLETQYF | TGTGCCAGCAGTTCTCCCCCGGGACAGGGGCTGGAGACCCAGTACTTC
TRBJ2-7 | TRBV20-1 | 13 | few | . | CSAREGQGKKQYF | TGCAGTGCTAGAGAAGGGCAGGGAAAGAAGCAGTACTTC
TRBJ1-5 | TRBV7-2 | 15 | . | . | CASSSRGFGNQPQHF | TGTGCCAGCAGCTCCAGGGGTTTTGGCAATCAGCCCCAGCATTTT
TRBJ2-5 | TRBV4-1 | 17 | medium-sized | TRBD2 | CASSQIISGSGVETQYF | TGCGCCAGCAGCCAGATTATCAGCGGGAGTGGCGTGGAGACCCAGTACTTC
TRBJ2-3 | TRBV9 | 15 | . | TRBD2 | CASSVGWTSTDTQYF | TGTGCCAGCAGCGTAGGTTGGACTAGTACAGATACGCAGTATTTT
TRBJ2-7 | TRBV3-1 | 13 | medium-sized | TRBD2 | CASSRTRGGEQYF | TGTGCCAGCAGTCGGACTAGGGGCGGCGAGCAGTACTTC
TRBJ2-7 | TRBV6-2/TRBV6-3 | 15 | medium-sized | . | CASIIPLGGSYEQYF | TGTGCCAGCATAATCCCCCTCGGCGGGTCCTACGAGCAGTACTTC
TRBJ2-7 | TRBV10-3 | 14 | few | TRBD1 | CAINTGTGTYEQYF | TGTGCCATAAACACCGGGACAGGGACCTACGAGCAGTACTTC